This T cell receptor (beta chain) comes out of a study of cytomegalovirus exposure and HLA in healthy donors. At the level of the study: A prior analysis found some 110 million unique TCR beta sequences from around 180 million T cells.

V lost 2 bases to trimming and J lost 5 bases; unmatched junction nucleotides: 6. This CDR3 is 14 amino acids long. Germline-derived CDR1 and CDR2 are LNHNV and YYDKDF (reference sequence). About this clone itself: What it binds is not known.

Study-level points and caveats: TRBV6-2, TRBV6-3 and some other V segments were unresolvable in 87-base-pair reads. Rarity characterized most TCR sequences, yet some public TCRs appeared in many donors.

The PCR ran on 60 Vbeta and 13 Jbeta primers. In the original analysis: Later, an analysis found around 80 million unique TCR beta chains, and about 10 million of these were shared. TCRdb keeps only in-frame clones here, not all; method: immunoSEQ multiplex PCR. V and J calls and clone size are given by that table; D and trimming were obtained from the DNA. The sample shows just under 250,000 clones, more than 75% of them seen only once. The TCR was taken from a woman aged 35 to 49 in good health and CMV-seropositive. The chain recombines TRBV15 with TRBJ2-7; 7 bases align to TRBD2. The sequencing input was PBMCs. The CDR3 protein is CATSRSGRIDEQYF. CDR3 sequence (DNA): TGTGCCACCAGCAGATCCGGGAGGATCGACGAGCAGTACTTC. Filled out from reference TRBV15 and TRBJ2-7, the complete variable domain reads DAMVIQNPRYQVTQFGKPVTLSCSQTLNHNVMYWYQQKSSQAPKLLFHYYDKDFNNEADTPDNFQSRRPNTSFCFLDIRSPGLGDTAMYLCATSRSGRIDEQYFGPGTRLTVT.